This TCR beta chain was documented in a study of T cell repertoires in cytomegalovirus infection. Turning to the study itself: Recently identified HLA-C-restricted and well-studied HLA-B-restricted CMV epitopes were used. Public TCR beta signatures indicated both CMV infection and matching HLA type.

TCRdb passed the reads through MiXCR, listing each CDR3 protein once. The data hold 600,000 to 700,000 distinct CDR3 sequences, with around a third observed a single time. V dropped 6 bases and J dropped 0 bases, with 9 bases sitting between them. Germline lookup yields CDR1 SNHLY and CDR2 FYNNEI. The CDR3 spans 14 residues. A remark on this clonotype: The antigen is not known.

Whole-study results and caveats: Frequencies of public TCR beta families were cumulated, and this identified carriers of CMV plus the relevant HLA. HLA-C-restricted CMV-specific TCR beta clonotypes were dominant in the ex vivo response.

V usage is TRBV2 and J usage is TRBJ1-5; D gene ambiguous. This specimen was cultured PBMCs, taken from culture after CMV antigen stimulation. The origin of this receptor is a human donor in good health (CMV status not recorded). Some clones in this sample may be carry-over from other donors' samples. The CDR3 reads CASSAVNSNQPQHF. The CDR3 DNA follows: TGTGCCAGCAGCGCCGTTAATAGCAATCAGCCCCAGCATTTT.